Listed here are 28 T cell receptor beta chains from one sample, sequenced in a study of T cells in Graves' hyperthyroidism and ophthalmopathy. Regions amplified from RNA transcripts were the TCR beta CDR3 regions. The HTBI set primed first-round TCR CDR3 RT-PCR. TCRdb reanalysed the multiplex PCR reads using MiXCR and keeps one entry per CDR3 protein. The sample yields hundreds of thousands of distinct CDR3 sequences, roughly 40% seen once. What was sequenced was blood. All receptors come from a man between 18 and 35 years old with Graves' hyperthyroidism.

Worth noting for this clonotype: An end of the junction does not agree with germline; a read error may underlie this. The chain couples TRBV20-1 to TRBJ2-5; D gene uncertain. Germline CDR1 is DFQATT and CDR2 is SNEGSKA (reference sequence). This CDR3 is 14 amino acids long. CDR3 nucleotide sequence: TGCAGTACATACCTGTGGGTAACCCAAGAGCCCCAGTACTTC. Encoded protein: CSTYLWVTQEPQYF.

This clonotype was observed many times. The chain couples TRBV2 to TRBJ1-1; tentative D call: TRBD1 (5 bases). Per germline, CDR1 SNHLY and CDR2 FYNNEI. The CDR3 loop spans 13 amino acids. The V end was cut by 7 bases, the J end by 0 bases, with 9 bases between. CDR3 bases: TGTGCCAGCACGACAGACATGAACACTGAAGCTTTCTTT. This gives the protein CASTTDMNTEAFF.

This clonotype was seen at least ten times. The chain links TRBV10-2 to TRBJ1-5; 8 bases map to TRBD1. Germline CDR1 reads WSHSY; CDR2 reads SAAADI. The CDR3 totals 17 residues. With 0 bases clipped from V and 6 bases from J, the junction kept 10 bases outside the gene matches. The CDR3 spells CASSESPFDRGTQPQHF. DNA for the CDR3: TGCGCCAGCAGTGAGTCCCCCTTCGACAGGGGCACTCAGCCCCAGCATTTT.

This chain connects TRBV29-1 to TRBJ2-7, with D possibly being TRBD2 (6 bases). V was cut by 7 bases and J by 4 bases, with 17 bases left in between. Looked up from germline, CDR1 is SQVTM and CDR2 is ANQGSEA. The CDR3 is 13 residues long. The CDR3 loop is CSAWTGEGYEQYF. DNA of the CDR3: TGCAGCGCCTGGACGGGAGAAGGTTACGAGCAGTACTTC.

The chain has TRBV7-2 and TRBJ2-7, with unresolved D. Deletions cut 4 bases from V and 4 bases from J, with 14 bases between. The germline V gene has CDR1 SGHTA and CDR2 FQGNSA. The CDR3 has 14 amino acids. The CDR3 is CASSSYGPQYEQYF. The CDR3 bases are TGTGCCAGCAGCTCCTATGGGCCACAATACGAGCAGTACTTC.

This clonotype was counted ten times or more. V is TRBV20-1 and J is TRBJ2-7; D not certain. Deletions cut 3 bases from V and 2 bases from J, with 11 bases between. The CDR3 totals 13 residues. CDR1 is DFQATT and CDR2 is SNEGSKA in the germline V gene (reference sequence). The CDR3 loop is CSARMAEPYEQYF. CDR3 DNA: TGCAGTGCTAGGATGGCGGAGCCCTACGAGCAGTACTTC.

The chain is built from TRBV29-1 and TRBJ2-7; 12 nucleotides line up with TRBD2. This CDR3 is 14 amino acids long. The germline gives CDR1 SQVTM, CDR2 ANQGSEA. Losses at the gene ends were 8 bases for V and 7 bases for J; bases not matched to a gene: 12. Here the CDR3 reads CSLKLAGGLDEQYF. The CDR3 DNA follows: TGCAGCCTTAAACTAGCGGGAGGCCTCGATGAGCAGTACTTC.

The rearrangement joins TRBV10-3 to TRBJ1-5, with a possible D match to TRBD1 (5 bases). This CDR3 region has 14 residues. Per germline, CDR1 ENHRY and CDR2 SYGVKD. V was shortened by 10 bases and J by 0 bases, with 13 bases between the two germline ends. CDR3 sequence: CATATGDSNQPQHF. The CDR3 coding sequence is TGTGCCACCGCAACAGGTGATAGCAATCAGCCCCAGCATTTT.

The table lists this clonotype with many counts. The CDR3 DNA reads TGTGCCAGCAGCTTACAGGCTTATTACACTGAAGCTTTCTTT. This codes for CASSLQAYYTEAFF. The rearrangement uses TRBV7-9 and TRBJ1-1; D is unclear. Per germline, CDR1 SEHNR and CDR2 FQNEAQ (reference sequence). V was pared by 2 bases and J by 3 bases, with 10 bases between. This CDR3 region has 14 residues.

There are a few counts of this clonotype. The chain uses TRBV5-1 and TRBJ1-1, with TRBD1 matching 7 bases. CDR1 SGHRS and CDR2 YFSETQ come from the germline V gene. J was trimmed by 1 base and V by 2 bases; bases with no gene match: 2. The CDR3 is made up of 14 amino acids. CDR3 nucleotides: TGCGCCAGCAGCTTCGACAGGGCGAACACTGAAGCTTTCTTT. Amino acid sequence: CASSFDRANTEAFF.

This clonotype was picked up a small number of times. This chain uses TRBV9 with TRBJ2-7, with 9 bases lining up with TRBD2. The CDR3 runs to 15 residues. CDR1 SGDLS and CDR2 YYNGEE come from the germline V gene. Trimming took 4 bases from V and 3 from J; bases not matched to a gene: 8. CDR3 residues: CASSLAGEGFYEQYF. The CDR3 DNA sequence: TGTGCCAGCAGCTTAGCGGGGGAGGGGTTCTACGAGCAGTACTTC.

The rearrangement joins TRBV4-2 to TRBJ2-5, with D possibly being TRBD2 (5 bases). There are 15 residues in the CDR3. V gave up 3 bases and J gave up 5 bases, with 16 bases separating them. In germline, CDR1 is LGHNA, CDR2 YNFKEQ. CDR3 sequence: CASSHPEDRGETQYF. The CDR3 DNA sequence: TGTGCCAGCAGCCACCCAGAGGACCGAGGGGAGACCCAGTACTTC.

A word on this clonotype: Its ends do not fully match the called genes, so a read error is possible. The chain couples TRBV19 to TRBJ1-4, with D possibly matching TRBD1 (5 bases). The germline gives CDR1 LNHDA, CDR2 SQIVND (reference sequence). The CDR3 sequence is 14 residues long. The CDR3 region is CASSIGGFGEKLLF. In DNA form, the CDR3 reads TGTGCCAGTAGTATAGGGGGCTTCGGTGAAAAACTGCTTTTT.

As regards this clonotype: A junction boundary mismatches the germline segment, possibly from a read error. The V and J genes are TRBV7-2 and TRBJ1-5; D is perhaps TRBD1 (6 bases). The germline V gene has CDR1 SGHTA and CDR2 FQGNSA. The CDR3 covers 15 residues. Here the CDR3 reads CASSQDPDRGQPQHF. The DNA of the CDR3 is TGCGCCAGCAGCCAAGATCCGGACAGAGGACAGCCCCAGCATTTT.

As to this clonotype: Given the absence of the conserved phenylalanine or tryptophan at the CDR3 end, a read error is likely. The DNA is left out, because the CDR3 cannot be placed on it with certainty; the CDR3 is given as TCRdb lists it. The chain joins TRBV24-1 to TRBJ2-6. From germline, CDR1 is KGHDR and CDR2 SFDVKD. Both ends counted, the CDR3 spans 9 residues. Here the CDR3 reads CATSDGRTS.

CDR3 coding DNA: TGTGCCACCAAGGGGATCACAGATACGCAGTATTTT. It yields the protein CATKGITDTQYF. This sequence joins TRBV24-1 and TRBJ2-3; TRBD1 might be the D (5 bases). Germline V gene lookup returns CDR1 KGHDR and CDR2 SFDVKD. Trimming took 8 bases from V and 2 from J, leaving 7 bases between them. The CDR3 extends over 12 amino acids.

This clonotype was picked up many times. This chain joins TRBV29-1 and TRBJ2-2; weak D call: TRBD2 (7 bases). This CDR3 region has 13 residues. CDR1 and CDR2 (germline): SQVTM, ANQGSEA. V was trimmed by 7 bases and J by 2 bases, leaving 11 bases between them. CDR3 sequence: CSGGGENTGELFF. In nucleotides, the CDR3 is TGCAGCGGAGGGGGGGAAAACACCGGGGAGCTGTTTTTT.

The chain combines TRBV29-1 with TRBJ1-2; D is possibly TRBD1 (6 bases). Looked up from germline, CDR1 is SQVTM and CDR2 is ANQGSEA. The V end lost 5 bases, the J end lost 3 bases, and 10 bases lay between the germline ends. This CDR3 has 12 amino acids. CDR3 nucleotide sequence: TGCAGCGTTCAGACAGGAGACTATGGCTACACCTTC. Amino acid sequence: CSVQTGDYGYTF.

This clonotype occurred many times. This rearrangement joins TRBV5-1 to TRBJ1-1; possible D gene TRBD1, 5 bases. CDR3 size: 13 residues. V was clipped by 3 bases and J by 8 bases, with 14 bases between them. The germline gives CDR1 SGHRS, CDR2 YFSETQ. CDR3: CASSWGTGMEAFF. For the CDR3, the DNA is TGCGCCAGCAGCTGGGGGACGGGGATGGAAGCTTTCTTT.

The CDR3 is CAIRSGQPPYEQYF. The CDR3 coding sequence is TGTGCCATCAGGTCCGGACAGCCACCCTACGAGCAGTACTTC. The rearrangement joins TRBV10-3 to TRBJ2-7; a weak D match, TRBD1 (6 bases). CDR3 length equals 14 residues. Germline CDR1 is ENHRY and CDR2 is SYGVKD. Trimming shortened V by 6 bases and J by 2 bases, and 14 bases separated the two germline ends.

Ten or more counts support this clonotype. The V and J genes are TRBV29-1 and TRBJ1-2, with a tentative D call TRBD1 (5 bases). Germline CDR1 SQVTM, CDR2 ANQGSEA. The CDR3 has 14 residues. Trimming shortened V by 2 bases and J by 4 bases, and 14 bases separated the two germline ends. This CDR3 reads CSVESAGLAYGYTF. CDR3 nucleotides: TGCAGCGTTGAAAGCGCAGGGCTGGCCTATGGCTACACCTTC.

Comments on this clonotype: The junction and the germline gene differ at one end; a read error may be behind it. The rearrangement joins TRBV6-1 to TRBJ2-7; 10 nucleotides agree with TRBD2. Germline CDR1 reads MNHNS; CDR2 reads SASEGT. The CDR3 totals 12 residues. This CDR3 reads CASSGTSGVTHF. CDR3 coding DNA: TGTGCCAGCAGTGGAACTAGCGGGGTTACCCACTTC.

V is TRBV7-9 and J is TRBJ2-5, with a weak D call TRBD2 (6 bases). The ends were cut back, 0 bases at V and 5 bases at J, with 13 bases in the middle. CDR1 SEHNR and CDR2 FQNEAQ come from the germline V gene (reference sequence). This CDR3 contains 15 residues. The CDR3 sequence is CASSLASGAEETQYF. CDR3 nucleotides: TGTGCCAGCAGCTTAGCGTCGGGAGCCGAGGAGACCCAGTACTTC.

Comments on this clonotype: This sequence may be a read error, since a much larger clone differs from it by one base. The CDR3, as DNA: TGTGCCAGCAGCTTAGTGGGGGGACAGACACCCCAGCATTTT. Translated, it gives CASSLVGGQTPQHF. The chain links TRBV11-3 to TRBJ1-5, with 7 bases aligning to TRBD1. The germline gives CDR1 SGHNT, CDR2 YENEEA. V shed 1 base and J 10 bases; nucleotides not matched to a gene: 7. This CDR3 contains 14 residues.

This clonotype was recorded many times. This chain connects TRBV11-2 to TRBJ2-7; no clear D. This CDR3 is built from 13 residues. From germline, CDR1 is SGHAT and CDR2 FQNNGV. Trimming took off 7 bases at V and 4 bases at J, with 14 bases between the two ends. For the CDR3, the DNA is TGTGCCAGCACCGATACACACCGATACGAGCAGTACTTC. This gives the protein CASTDTHRYEQYF.

V is TRBV12-3 or TRBV12-4 and J is TRBJ1-2; a possible D gene is TRBD1 (6 bases). With 5 bases removed from V and 1 base from J, the gap between germline ends came to 17 bases. CDR3 size: 16 residues. CDR3 region: CASSPGETLLNYGYTF. DNA of the CDR3: TGTGCCAGCAGTCCAGGGGAGACACTTCTTAACTATGGCTACACCTTC.

The genes are TRBV10-3 and TRBJ1-3, with D perhaps TRBD1 (6 bases). Germline CDR1 reads ENHRY; CDR2 reads SYGVKD. With 4 bases removed from V and 0 bases from J, the gap between germline ends came to 13 bases. The CDR3 runs 16 residues. As DNA, the CDR3 is TGTGCCATCAGTGTAGGGGGGACAAGCTCTGGAAACACCATATATTTT. It yields the protein CAISVGGTSSGNTIYF.

This sequence joins TRBV10-3 and TRBJ2-7; 8 nucleotides match TRBD1. The CDR3 sequence is 14 residues long. With 2 bases clipped from V and 7 bases from J, the junction kept 7 bases outside the gene matches. Germline loops: CDR1 ENHRY, CDR2 SYGVKD. The CDR3 bases are TGTGCCATCAGTGAGACTAGACAGGGGTGGGAGCAGTACTTC. As protein: CAISETRQGWEQYF.